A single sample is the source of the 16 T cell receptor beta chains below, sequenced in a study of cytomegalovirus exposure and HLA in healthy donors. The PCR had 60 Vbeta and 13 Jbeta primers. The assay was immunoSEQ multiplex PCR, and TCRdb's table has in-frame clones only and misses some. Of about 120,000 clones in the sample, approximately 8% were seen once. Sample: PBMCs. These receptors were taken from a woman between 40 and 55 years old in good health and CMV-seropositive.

The CDR3 coding sequence is TGTGCCAGCAAAGTGGGTAACAGGGACACTGAAGCTTTCTTT. This encodes CASKVGNRDTEAFF. V gene TRBV6-4 combines with J gene TRBJ1-1, with a possible D match to TRBD1 (6 bases). This CDR3 is 14 amino acids long. Germline V gene data show CDR1 as MRHNA and CDR2 as SNTAGT. V was clipped by 7 bases and J by 3 bases, with 15 bases between them.

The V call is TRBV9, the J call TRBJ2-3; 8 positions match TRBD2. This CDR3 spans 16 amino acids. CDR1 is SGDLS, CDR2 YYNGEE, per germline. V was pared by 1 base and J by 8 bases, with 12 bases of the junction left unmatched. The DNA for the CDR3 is TGTGCCAGCAGCGTATCCCCCCGGGGGGGGCCTACTACGCAGTATTTT. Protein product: CASSVSPRGGPTTQYF.

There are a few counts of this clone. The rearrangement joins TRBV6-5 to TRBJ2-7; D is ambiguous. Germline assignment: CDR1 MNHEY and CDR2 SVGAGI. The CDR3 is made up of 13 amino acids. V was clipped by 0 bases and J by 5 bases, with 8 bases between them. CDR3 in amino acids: CASSYSYGDEQYF. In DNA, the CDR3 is TGTGCCAGCAGTTACTCGTATGGAGACGAGCAGTACTTC.

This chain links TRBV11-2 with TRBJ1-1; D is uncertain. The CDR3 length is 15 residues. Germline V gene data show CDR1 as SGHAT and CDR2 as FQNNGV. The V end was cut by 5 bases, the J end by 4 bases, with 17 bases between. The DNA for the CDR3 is TGTGCCAGCAGCCCTGTTCGTTGGCCGGGCACTGAAGCTTTCTTT. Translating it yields CASSPVRWPGTEAFF.

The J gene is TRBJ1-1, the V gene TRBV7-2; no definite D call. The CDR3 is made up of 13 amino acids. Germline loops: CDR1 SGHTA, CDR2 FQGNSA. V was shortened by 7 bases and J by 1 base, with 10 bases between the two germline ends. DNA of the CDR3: TGTGCCAGCAACGAAACAACGAACACTGAAGCTTTCTTT. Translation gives CASNETTNTEAFF.

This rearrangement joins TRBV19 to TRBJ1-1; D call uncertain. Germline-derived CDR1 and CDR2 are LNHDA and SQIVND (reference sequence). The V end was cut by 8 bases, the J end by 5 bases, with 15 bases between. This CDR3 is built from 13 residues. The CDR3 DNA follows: TGTGCCAGTCTCCTTTCCCCGCGGACTGAAGCTTTCTTT. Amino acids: CASLLSPRTEAFF. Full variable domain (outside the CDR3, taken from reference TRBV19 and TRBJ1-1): DGGITQSPKYLFRKEGQNVTLSCEQNLNHDAMYWYRQDPGQGLRLIYYSQIVNDFQKGDIAEGYSVSREKKESFPLTVTSAQKNPTAFYLCASLLSPRTEAFFGQGTRLTVV.

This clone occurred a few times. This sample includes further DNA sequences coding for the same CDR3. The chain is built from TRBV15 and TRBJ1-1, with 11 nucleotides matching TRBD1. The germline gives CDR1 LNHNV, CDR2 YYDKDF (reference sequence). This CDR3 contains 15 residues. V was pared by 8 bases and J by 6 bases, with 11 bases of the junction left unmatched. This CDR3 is CATEGTGGLPPEAFF. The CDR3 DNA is TGTGCCACCGAGGGGACAGGGGGACTCCCGCCTGAAGCTTTCTTT. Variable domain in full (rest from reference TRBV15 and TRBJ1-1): DAMVIQNPRYQVTQFGKPVTLSCSQTLNHNVMYWYQQKSSQAPKLLFHYYDKDFNNEADTPDNFQSRRPNTSFCFLDIRSPGLGDTAMYLCATEGTGGLPPEAFFGQGTRLTVV.

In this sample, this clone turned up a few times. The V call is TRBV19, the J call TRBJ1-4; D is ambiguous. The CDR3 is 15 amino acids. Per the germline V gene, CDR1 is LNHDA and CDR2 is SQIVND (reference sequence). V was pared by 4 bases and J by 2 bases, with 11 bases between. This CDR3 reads CASSKFAATNEKLFF. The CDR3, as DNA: TGTGCCAGTAGTAAATTCGCTGCGACTAATGAAAAACTGTTTTTT.

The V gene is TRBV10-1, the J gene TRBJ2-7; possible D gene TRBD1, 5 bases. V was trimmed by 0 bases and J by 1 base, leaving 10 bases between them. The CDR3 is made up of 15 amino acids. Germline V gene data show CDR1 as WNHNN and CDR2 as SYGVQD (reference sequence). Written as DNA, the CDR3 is TGCGCCAGCAGTGAGTCAGGGCAGGGTTCCTACGAGCAGTACTTC. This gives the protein CASSESGQGSYEQYF.

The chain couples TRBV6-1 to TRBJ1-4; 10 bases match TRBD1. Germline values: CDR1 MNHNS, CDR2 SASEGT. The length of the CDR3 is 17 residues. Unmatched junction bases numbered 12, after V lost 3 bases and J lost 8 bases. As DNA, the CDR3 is TGTGCCAGCAGTGATGGGGGTGGGACAGGGGTTCGCGAAAAACTGTTTTTT. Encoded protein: CASSDGGGTGVREKLFF.

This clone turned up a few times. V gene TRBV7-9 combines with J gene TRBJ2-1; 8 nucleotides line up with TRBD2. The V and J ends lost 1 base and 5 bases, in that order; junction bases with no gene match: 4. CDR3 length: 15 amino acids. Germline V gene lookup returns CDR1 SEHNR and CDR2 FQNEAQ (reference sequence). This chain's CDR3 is CASSLERGLDNEQFF. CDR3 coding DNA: TGTGCCAGCAGCTTAGAGCGGGGGCTAGACAATGAGCAGTTCTTC.

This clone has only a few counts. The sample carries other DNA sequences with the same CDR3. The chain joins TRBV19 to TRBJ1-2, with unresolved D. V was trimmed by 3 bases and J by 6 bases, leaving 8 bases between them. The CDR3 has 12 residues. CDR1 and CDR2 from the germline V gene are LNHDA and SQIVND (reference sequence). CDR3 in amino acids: CASSIGGNGYTF. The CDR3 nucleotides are TGTGCCAGTAGTATTGGAGGGAATGGCTACACCTTC.

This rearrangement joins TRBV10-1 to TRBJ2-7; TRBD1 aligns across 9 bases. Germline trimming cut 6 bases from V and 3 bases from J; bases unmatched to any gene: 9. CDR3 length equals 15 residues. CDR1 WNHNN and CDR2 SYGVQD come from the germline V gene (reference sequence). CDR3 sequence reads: CASRSTWDRDYEQYF. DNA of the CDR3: TGCGCCAGCAGAAGTACCTGGGACAGGGACTACGAGCAGTACTTC.

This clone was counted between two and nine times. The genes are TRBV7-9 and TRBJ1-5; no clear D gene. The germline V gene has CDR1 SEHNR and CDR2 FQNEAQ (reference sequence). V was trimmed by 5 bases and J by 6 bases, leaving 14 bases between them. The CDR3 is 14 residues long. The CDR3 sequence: CASSPGEGTQPQHF. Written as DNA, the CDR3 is TGTGCCAGCAGCCCCGGTGAGGGTACTCAGCCCCAGCATTTT.

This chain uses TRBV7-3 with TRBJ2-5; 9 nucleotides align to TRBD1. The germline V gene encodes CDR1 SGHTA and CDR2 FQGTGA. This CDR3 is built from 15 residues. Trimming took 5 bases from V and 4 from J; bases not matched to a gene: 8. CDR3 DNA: TGTGCCAGCAGCCCGCAGGGACAGGGAGGAGAGACCCAGTACTTC. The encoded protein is CASSPQGQGGETQYF.

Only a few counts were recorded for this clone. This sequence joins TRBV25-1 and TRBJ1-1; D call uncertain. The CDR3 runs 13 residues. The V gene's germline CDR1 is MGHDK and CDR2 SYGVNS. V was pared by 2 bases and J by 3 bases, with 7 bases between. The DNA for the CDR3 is TGTGCCAGCAGTGAAAGAGGGCACACTGAAGCTTTCTTT. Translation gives CASSERGHTEAFF.